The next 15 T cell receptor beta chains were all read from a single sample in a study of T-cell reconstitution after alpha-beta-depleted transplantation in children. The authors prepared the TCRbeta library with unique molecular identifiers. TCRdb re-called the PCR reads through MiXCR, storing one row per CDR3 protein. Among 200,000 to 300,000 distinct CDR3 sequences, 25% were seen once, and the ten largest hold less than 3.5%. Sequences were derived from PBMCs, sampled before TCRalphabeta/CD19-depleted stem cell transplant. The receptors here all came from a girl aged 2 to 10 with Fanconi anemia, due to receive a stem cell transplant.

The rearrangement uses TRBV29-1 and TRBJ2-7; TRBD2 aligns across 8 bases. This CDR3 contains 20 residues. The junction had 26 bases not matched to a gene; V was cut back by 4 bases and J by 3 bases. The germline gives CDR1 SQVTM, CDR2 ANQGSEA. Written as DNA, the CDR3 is TGCAGCGTTGCAGTTTTTCATGCGGGGGGAACCGGGACTCCCAACTACGAGCAGTACTTC. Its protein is CSVAVFHAGGTGTPNYEQYF.

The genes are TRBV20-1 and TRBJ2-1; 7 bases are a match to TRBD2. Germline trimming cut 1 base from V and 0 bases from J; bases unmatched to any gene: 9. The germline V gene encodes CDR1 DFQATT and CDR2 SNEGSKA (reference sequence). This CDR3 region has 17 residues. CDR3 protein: CSARVSSGTNSYNEQFF. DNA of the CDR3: TGCAGTGCTAGAGTTAGTTCCGGGACTAACTCCTACAATGAGCAGTTCTTC.

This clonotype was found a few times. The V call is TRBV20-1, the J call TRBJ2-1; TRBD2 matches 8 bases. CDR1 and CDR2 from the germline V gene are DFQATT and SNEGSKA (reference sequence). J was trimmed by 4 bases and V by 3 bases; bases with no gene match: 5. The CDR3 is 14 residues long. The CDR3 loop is CSASLAGLYNEQFF. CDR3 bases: TGCAGTGCTAGCTTAGCGGGGCTATACAATGAGCAGTTCTTC.

The CDR3 reads CASSLYTGTSANEQFF. In nucleotides, the CDR3 is TGTGCCAGCAGCCTATACACCGGGACTAGCGCCAATGAGCAGTTCTTC. The V call is TRBV7-3, the J call TRBJ2-1, with 10 bases fitting TRBD2. The CDR3 spans 16 residues. CDR1 SGHTA and CDR2 FQGTGA come from the germline V gene. V shed 5 bases and J 6 bases; nucleotides not matched to a gene: 10.

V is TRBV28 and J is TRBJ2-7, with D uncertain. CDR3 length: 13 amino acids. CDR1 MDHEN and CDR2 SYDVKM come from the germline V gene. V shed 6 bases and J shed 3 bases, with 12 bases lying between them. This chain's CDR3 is CASRGPLGYEQYF. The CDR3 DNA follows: TGTGCCAGCAGGGGTCCCTTGGGCTACGAGCAGTACTTC.

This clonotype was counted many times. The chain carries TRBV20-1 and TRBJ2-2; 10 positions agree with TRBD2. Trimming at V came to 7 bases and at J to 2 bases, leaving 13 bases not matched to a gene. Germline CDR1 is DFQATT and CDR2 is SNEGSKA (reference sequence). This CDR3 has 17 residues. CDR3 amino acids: CSVIAGGRRGNTGELFF. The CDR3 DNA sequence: TGCAGTGTCATAGCGGGGGGTCGCCGCGGCAACACCGGGGAGCTGTTTTTT.

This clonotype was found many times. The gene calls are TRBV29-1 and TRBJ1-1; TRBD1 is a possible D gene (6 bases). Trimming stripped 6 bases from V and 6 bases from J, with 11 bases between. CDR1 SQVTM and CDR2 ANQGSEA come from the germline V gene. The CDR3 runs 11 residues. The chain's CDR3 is CSVLKGAEAFF. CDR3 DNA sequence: TGCAGCGTCTTGAAGGGGGCTGAAGCTTTCTTT. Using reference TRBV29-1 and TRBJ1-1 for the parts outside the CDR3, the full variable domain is SAVISQKPSRDICQRGTSLTIQCQVDSQVTMMFWYRQQPGQSLTLIATANQGSEATYESGFVIDKFPISRPNLTFSTLTVSNMSPEDSSIYLCSVLKGAEAFFGQGTRLTVV.

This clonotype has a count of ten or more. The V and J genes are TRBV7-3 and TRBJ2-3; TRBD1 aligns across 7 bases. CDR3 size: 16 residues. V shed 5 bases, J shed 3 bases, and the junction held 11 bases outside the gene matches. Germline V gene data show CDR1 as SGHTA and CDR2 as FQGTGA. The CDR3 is CASSLRQGKGTDTQYF. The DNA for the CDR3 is TGTGCCAGCAGCCTACGACAGGGAAAAGGAACAGATACGCAGTATTTT.

The CDR3 region has the DNA TGCAGCGTAATTAACGAAAGGGGCTACACCTTC. It translates to CSVINERGYTF. This chain joins TRBV29-1 and TRBJ1-2, with D unresolved. This CDR3 has 11 amino acids. From germline, CDR1 is SQVTM and CDR2 ANQGSEA. The germline V and J ends were trimmed by 6 bases and 8 bases, with 13 bases remaining between them.

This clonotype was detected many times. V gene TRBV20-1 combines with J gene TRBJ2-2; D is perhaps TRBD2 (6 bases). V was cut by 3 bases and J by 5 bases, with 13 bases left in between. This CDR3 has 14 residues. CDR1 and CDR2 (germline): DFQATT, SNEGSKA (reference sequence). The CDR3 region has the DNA TGCAGTGCTAGTGGAGGGGTTAGGACCGGGGAGCTGTTTTTT. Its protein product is CSASGGVRTGELFF.

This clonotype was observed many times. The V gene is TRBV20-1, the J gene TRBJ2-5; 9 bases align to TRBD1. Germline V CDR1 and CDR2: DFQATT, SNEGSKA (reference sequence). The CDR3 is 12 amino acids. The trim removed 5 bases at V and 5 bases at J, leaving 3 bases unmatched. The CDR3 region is CSAGTGWETQYF. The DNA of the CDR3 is TGCAGTGCTGGGACAGGGTGGGAGACCCAGTACTTC.

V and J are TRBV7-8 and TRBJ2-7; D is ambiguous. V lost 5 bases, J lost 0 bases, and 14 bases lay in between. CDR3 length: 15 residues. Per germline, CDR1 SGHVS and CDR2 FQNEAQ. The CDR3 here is CASSHIAQSSYEQYF. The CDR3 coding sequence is TGTGCCAGCAGCCACATTGCCCAGAGCTCCTACGAGCAGTACTTC.

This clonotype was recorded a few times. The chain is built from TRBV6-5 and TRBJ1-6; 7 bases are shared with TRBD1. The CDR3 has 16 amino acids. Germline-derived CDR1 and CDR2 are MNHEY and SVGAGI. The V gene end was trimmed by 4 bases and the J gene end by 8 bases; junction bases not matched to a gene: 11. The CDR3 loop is CASSLPRTGGHSPLHF. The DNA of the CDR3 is TGTGCCAGCAGTTTACCCCGGACAGGAGGGCATTCACCCCTCCACTTT.

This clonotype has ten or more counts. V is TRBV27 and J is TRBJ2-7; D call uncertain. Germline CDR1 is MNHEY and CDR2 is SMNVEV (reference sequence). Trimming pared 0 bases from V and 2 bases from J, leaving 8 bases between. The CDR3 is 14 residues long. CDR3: CASSLSRVAYEQYF. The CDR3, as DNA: TGTGCCAGCAGTTTATCCCGGGTAGCCTACGAGCAGTACTTC.

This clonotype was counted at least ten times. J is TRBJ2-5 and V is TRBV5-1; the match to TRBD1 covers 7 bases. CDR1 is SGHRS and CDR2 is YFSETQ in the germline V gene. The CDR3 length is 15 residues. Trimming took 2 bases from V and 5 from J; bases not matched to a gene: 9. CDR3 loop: CASSFRLDRLETQYF. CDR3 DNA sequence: TGCGCCAGCAGCTTTCGCCTGGACAGGTTGGAGACCCAGTACTTC.